These 11 T cell receptor beta chains were all obtained from the same sample, sequenced in a study of T cells in Graves' hyperthyroidism and ophthalmopathy. RNA transcripts gave rise to amplified TCR beta CDR3 regions. HTBI primers were employed in a first-round RT-PCR of the TCR CDR3. TCRdb independently ran MiXCR on the multiplex PCR reads; one entry per CDR3 protein. The sample shows 400,000 or so distinct CDR3 sequences, about 16% of them seen only once. Sequenced sample: blood. All receptors derive from an older woman with Graves' ophthalmopathy.

This clonotype was recorded at least ten times. V and J are TRBV6-1 and TRBJ2-2; 10 bases agree with TRBD2. Germline V gene lookup returns CDR1 MNHNS and CDR2 SASEGT. CDR3 length equals 17 residues. Trimming removed 6 bases from V and 1 base from J; junction bases left unmatched: 8. This chain's CDR3 is CASRTSWTSGNTGELFF. The CDR3 nucleotides are TGTGCCAGCAGAACTAGCTGGACTAGCGGGAACACCGGGGAGCTGTTTTTT.

This clonotype was seen at least ten times. The chain links TRBV6-1 to TRBJ1-6; maybe TRBD1 (5 bases). The CDR3 runs to 13 residues. From germline, CDR1 is MNHNS and CDR2 SASEGT. V was shortened by 11 bases and J by 9 bases, with 17 bases between the two germline ends. CDR3 in amino acids: CAASGPRPSPLHF. In DNA, the CDR3 is TGTGCCGCCTCGGGACCCAGGCCTTCACCCCTCCACTTT.

This clonotype was found many times. The chain links TRBV29-1 to TRBJ2-1, with D unclear. Germline loops: CDR1 SQVTM, CDR2 ANQGSEA. Trimming took 6 bases from V and 5 from J, leaving 8 bases between them. There are 11 residues in the CDR3. The DNA for the CDR3 is TGCAGCGTGAAGATTAACAATGAGCAGTTCTTC. Amino acids: CSVKINNEQFF.

The sample holds many counts of this clonotype. CDR3 in amino acids: CSARDFRGTVNEQFF. The CDR3 DNA reads TGCAGTGCTAGAGATTTTCGGGGGACCGTTAATGAGCAGTTCTTC. V gene TRBV20-1 combines with J gene TRBJ2-1; a weak D match, TRBD2 (6 bases). CDR1 is DFQATT, CDR2 SNEGSKA, per germline (reference sequence). Trimming removed 0 bases at V and 7 bases at J, with 16 bases between. The length of the CDR3 is 15 residues.

The sample holds a few counts of this clonotype. The rearrangement links TRBV19 to TRBJ2-1, with D perhaps matching TRBD2 (6 bases). Germline CDR1 LNHDA, CDR2 SQIVND (reference sequence). Trimming pared 7 bases from V and 0 bases from J, leaving 22 bases between. The CDR3 is made up of 18 amino acids. CDR3 protein: CASIRSHGGISSYNEQFF. The DNA of the CDR3 is TGTGCCAGTATTCGCTCGCACGGAGGGATTAGCTCCTACAATGAGCAGTTCTTC.

V usage is TRBV6-1 and J usage is TRBJ2-3; the D is unclear. CDR1 and CDR2 from the germline V gene are MNHNS and SASEGT. Trimming took 1 base from V and 1 from J, leaving 9 bases between them. The CDR3 covers 15 residues. Here the CDR3 reads CASSEGAFRTDTQYF. The CDR3 nucleotides read TGTGCCAGCAGTGAAGGGGCCTTTCGCACAGATACGCAGTATTTT.

This clonotype was seen ten or more times. The chain employs TRBV5-1 and TRBJ2-7, with a weak D call TRBD2 (6 bases). The CDR3 length is 17 residues. Germline lookup yields CDR1 SGHRS and CDR2 YFSETQ. V was cut by 3 bases and J by 6 bases, with 25 bases left in between. DNA for the CDR3: TGCGCCAGCAGCTCCGGCGCGGGGAGATGGGTAGCAAGCGAGCAGTACTTC. Protein: CASSSGAGRWVASEQYF.

This clonotype was recorded at least ten times. The chain recombines TRBV20-1 with TRBJ2-1; 12 nucleotides align to TRBD2. The V gene's germline CDR1 is DFQATT and CDR2 SNEGSKA (reference sequence). This CDR3 region has 18 residues. V shed 7 bases, J shed 4 bases, and the junction held 17 bases outside the gene matches. The CDR3 nucleotides are TGCAGTGTTGAACCGGAGGGCTTAGGACTAGCGGGGTACAATGAGCAGTTCTTC. This encodes CSVEPEGLGLAGYNEQFF.

This clonotype showed up many times. The chain combines TRBV12-3 or TRBV12-4 with TRBJ2-1, with D tentatively TRBD1 (6 bases). Trimming left V 1 base short and J 5 bases short, with 15 bases between. The CDR3 covers 16 residues. The CDR3 sequence: CASSLGVGAADNEQFF. Here the CDR3 DNA reads TGTGCCAGCAGTTTAGGTGTGGGGGCAGCGGACAATGAGCAGTTCTTC.

This clonotype was picked up a small number of times. This chain uses TRBV5-1 with TRBJ2-2; 8 bases fit TRBD2. The CDR3 sequence is 16 residues long. Germline V gives CDR1 SGHRS, CDR2 YFSETQ. V was pared by 6 bases and J by 6 bases, with 13 bases of the junction left unmatched. As DNA, the CDR3 is TGCGCCAGCAAGCGGAGCGGGAGTGGGTTATCCGGGGAGCTGTTTTTT. Translation gives CASKRSGSGLSGELFF.

On this clonotype: It may be a read error: a sequence one base away is much more abundant. The CDR3 DNA is TGTGCCAGCAGTAGGGGCCCGAACGCCTATAATTCACTCCTCCACTTT. As protein: CASSRGPNAYNSLLHF. The rearrangement links TRBV2 to TRBJ1-6; D possibly corresponds to TRBD1 (5 bases). The V gene's germline CDR1 is SNHLY and CDR2 FYNNEI. This CDR3 contains 16 residues.